This passage covers 3 T cell receptor beta chains from one sample sequenced in a study of T cells in narcolepsy. Assay: immunoSEQ multiplex PCR; the TCRdb copy retains only in-frame clones and omits some. The sample records around 13,000 clones, roughly 91% being singletons. The sequencing input was CD45RA- memory CD4+ T cells from PBMCs. All receptors derive from a human donor with narcolepsy.

V usage is TRBV15 and J usage is TRBJ1-2; 7 nucleotides agree with TRBD1. The CDR3 has 14 residues. The J segment lost 8 bases and the V segment lost 0 bases, leaving 6 bases of the junction unmatched. Looked up from germline, CDR1 is LNHNV and CDR2 is YYDKDF (reference sequence). Written as DNA, the CDR3 is TGTGCCACCAGCAGAGATTTTGGGACAGACGGCTACACCTTC. Translating gives CATSRDFGTDGYTF. Full variable domain (rest looked up from reference TRBV15 and TRBJ1-2): DAMVIQNPRYQVTQFGKPVTLSCSQTLNHNVMYWYQQKSSQAPKLLFHYYDKDFNNEADTPDNFQSRRPNTSFCFLDIRSPGLGDTAMYLCATSRDFGTDGYTFGSGTRLTVV.

This clone was observed a few times. The chain carries TRBV7-9 and TRBJ1-3, with a possible D match to TRBD1 (5 bases). Germline V gene lookup returns CDR1 SEHNR and CDR2 FQNEAQ (reference sequence). V was clipped by 1 base and J by 0 bases, with 19 bases between them. This CDR3 spans 19 amino acids. The DNA of the CDR3 is TGTGCCAGCAGCTTAGGCTTGGGGCAGCCCAGACTCTCTGGAAACACCATATATTTT. Translating gives CASSLGLGQPRLSGNTIYF.

The chain carries TRBV5-1 and TRBJ2-3, with 8 nucleotides matching TRBD2. The CDR3 runs to 17 residues. The J segment lost 2 bases and the V segment lost 3 bases, leaving 11 bases of the junction unmatched. Germline V gene sequence: CDR1 SGHRS, CDR2 YFSETQ. CDR3 region: CASSSPVAGTHTDTQYF. The CDR3 nucleotides read TGCGCCAGCAGCTCCCCGGTAGCGGGAACGCACACAGATACGCAGTATTTT.